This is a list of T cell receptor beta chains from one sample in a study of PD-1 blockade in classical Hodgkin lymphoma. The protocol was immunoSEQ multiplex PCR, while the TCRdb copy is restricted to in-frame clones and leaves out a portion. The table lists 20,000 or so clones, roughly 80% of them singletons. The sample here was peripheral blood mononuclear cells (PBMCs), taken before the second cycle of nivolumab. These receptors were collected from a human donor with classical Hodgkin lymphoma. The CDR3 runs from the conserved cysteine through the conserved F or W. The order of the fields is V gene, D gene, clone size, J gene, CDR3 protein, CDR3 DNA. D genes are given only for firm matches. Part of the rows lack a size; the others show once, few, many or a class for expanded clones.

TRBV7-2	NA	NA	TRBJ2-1	CASSPGPNYNEQFF	TGTGCCAGCAGCCCGGGCCCCAACTACAATGAGCAGTTCTTC
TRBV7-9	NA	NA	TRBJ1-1	CASSPLVQEARRLGEAFF	TGTGCCAGCAGCCCACTCGTACAGGAGGCCCGAAGATTAGGTGAAGCTTTCTTT
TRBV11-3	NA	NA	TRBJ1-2	CASSAQGNYGYTF	TGTGCCAGCAGCGCACAGGGTAACTATGGCTACACCTTC
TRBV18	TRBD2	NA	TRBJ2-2	CASSRTSFNTGELFF	TGTGCCAGCTCCCGGACTAGCTTCAACACCGGGGAGCTGTTTTTT
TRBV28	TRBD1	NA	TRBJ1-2	CASSLPTGGYGYTF	TGTGCCAGCAGTCTCCCTACAGGGGGCTATGGCTACACCTTC
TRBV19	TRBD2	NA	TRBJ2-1	CASSQLAGGYNEQFF	TGTGCCAGTAGCCAGCTAGCGGGAGGGTACAATGAGCAGTTCTTC
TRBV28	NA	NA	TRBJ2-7	CASTIIGGPIYEQYF	TGTGCCAGCACCATAATAGGGGGGCCTATTTACGAGCAGTACTTC
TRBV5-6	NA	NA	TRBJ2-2	CASSLVGQESTGELFF	TGTGCCAGCAGCTTGGTAGGTCAGGAAAGCACCGGGGAGCTGTTTTTT
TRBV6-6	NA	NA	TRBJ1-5	CATSREYNQPQHF	TGTGCCACCTCAAGGGAGTACAATCAGCCCCAGCATTTT
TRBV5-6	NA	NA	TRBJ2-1	CASSLGRGSSYNEQFF	TGTGCCAGCAGCTTGGGGCGGGGCAGCTCCTACAATGAGCAGTTCTTC
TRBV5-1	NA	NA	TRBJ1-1	CASSLGVGEAFF	TGCGCCAGCAGCTTGGGGGTCGGCGAAGCTTTCTTT
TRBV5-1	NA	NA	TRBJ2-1	CASSLHTDAPNEQFF	TGCGCCAGCAGCTTGCACACAGATGCCCCCAATGAGCAGTTCTTC
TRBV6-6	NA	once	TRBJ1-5	CAISDTGPQHF	TGTGCCATCAGTGACACGGGCCCCCAGCATTTT
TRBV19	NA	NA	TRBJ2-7	CASSISDSSYEQYF	TGTGCCAGTAGTATTTCAGACAGCTCCTACGAGCAGTACTTC
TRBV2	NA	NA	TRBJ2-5	CASMPDFGKTQYF	TGTGCCAGCATGCCGGACTTTGGGAAGACCCAGTACTTC
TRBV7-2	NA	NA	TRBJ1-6	CASSLVNPGALNSPLHF	TGTGCCAGCAGCTTAGTCAACCCAGGCGCTTTAAATTCACCCCTCCACTTT
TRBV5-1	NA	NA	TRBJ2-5	CASTGPIGYYQETQYF	TGCGCCAGCACAGGCCCTATCGGGTACTACCAAGAGACCCAGTACTTC
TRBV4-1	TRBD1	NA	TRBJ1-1	CASRMTGAGTEAFF	TGCGCCAGCAGGATGACAGGGGCCGGCACTGAAGCTTTCTTT
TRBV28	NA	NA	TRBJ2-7	CASSFDVYEQYF	TGTGCCAGCAGTTTCGACGTCTACGAGCAGTACTTC
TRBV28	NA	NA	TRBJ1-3	CASSLPQDSGNTIYF	TGTGCCAGCAGTTTACCACAGGACTCTGGAAACACCATATATTTT
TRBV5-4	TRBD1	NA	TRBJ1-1	CASSRGTGQNTEAFF	TGTGCCAGCAGCCGGGGGACAGGACAAAACACTGAAGCTTTCTTT
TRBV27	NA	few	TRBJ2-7	CASSWTNSYEQYF	TGTGCCAGCAGCTGGACAAACTCCTACGAGCAGTACTTC
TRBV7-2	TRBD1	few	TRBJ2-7	CASMTDRGPYEQYF	TGTGCCAGCATGACTGACAGGGGGCCCTACGAGCAGTACTTC
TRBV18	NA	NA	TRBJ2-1	CASSPKRGGQQFF	TGTGCCAGCTCACCGAAAAGAGGCGGGCAGCAGTTCTTC
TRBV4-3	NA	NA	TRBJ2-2	CASSPLGGTSTGELFF	TGCGCCAGCAGCCCTCTAGGCGGGACATCCACCGGGGAGCTGTTTTTT
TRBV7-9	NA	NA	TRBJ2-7	CASSLSGGPYEQYF	TGTGCCAGCAGCCTTAGTGGGGGTCCCTACGAGCAGTACTTC
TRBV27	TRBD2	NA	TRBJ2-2	CGAGVNTGELFF	TGCGGAGCGGGGGTGAACACCGGGGAGCTGTTTTTT
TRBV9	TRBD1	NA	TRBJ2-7	CASSVGDRDEQYF	TGTGCCAGCAGCGTAGGGGACAGGGACGAGCAGTACTTC
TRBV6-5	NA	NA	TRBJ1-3	CASSSGPSGTGNTIYF	TGTGCCAGCAGTTCAGGGCCCTCAGGGACTGGAAACACCATATATTTT
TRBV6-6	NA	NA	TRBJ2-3	CASSSDTNTQYF	TGTGCCAGCAGTTCCGACACCAATACGCAGTATTTT
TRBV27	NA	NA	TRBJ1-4	CASSSAGQRNEKLFF	TGTGCCAGCAGTTCGGCCGGACAGAGGAATGAAAAACTGTTTTTT
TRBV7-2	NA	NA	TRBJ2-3	CASSLVLADTQYF	TGTGCCAGCAGCTTAGTACTAGCAGATACGCAGTATTTT
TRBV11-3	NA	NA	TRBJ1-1	CASSLDGGAYMNTEAFF	TGTGCCAGCAGCCTTGATGGGGGAGCCTACATGAACACTGAAGCTTTCTTT
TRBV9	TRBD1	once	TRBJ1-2	CASSVEGAISGYTF	TGTGCCAGCAGCGTAGAGGGGGCGATTAGTGGCTACACCTTC
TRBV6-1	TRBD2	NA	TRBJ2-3	CASSDSGGYYTDTQYF	TGTGCCAGCAGTGATAGCGGGGGGTACTACACAGATACGCAGTATTTT
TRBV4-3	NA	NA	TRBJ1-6	CASSQVHSAPWGDFDNSPLHF	TGCGCCAGCAGCCAAGTACATTCCGCTCCTTGGGGGGACTTCGATAATTCACCCCTCCACTTT
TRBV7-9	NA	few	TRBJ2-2	CASSLRRANTGELFF	TGTGCCAGCAGCTTAAGGCGAGCGAACACCGGGGAGCTGTTTTTT
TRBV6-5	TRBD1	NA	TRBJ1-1	CASSPGQNMNTEAFF	TGTGCCAGCAGTCCGGGACAGAACATGAACACTGAAGCTTTCTTT
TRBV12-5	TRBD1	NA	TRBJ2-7	CASGRDSSSYEQYF	TGTGCTAGTGGTCGGGACAGTAGCTCCTACGAGCAGTACTTC
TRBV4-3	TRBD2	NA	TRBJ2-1	CASSPSGRARNEQFF	TGCGCCAGCAGCCCCAGCGGGAGGGCCCGCAATGAGCAGTTCTTC
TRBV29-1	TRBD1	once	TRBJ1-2	CSVGQGAKNYGYTF	TGCAGCGTGGGACAGGGGGCGAAGAACTATGGCTACACCTTC
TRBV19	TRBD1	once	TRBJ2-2	CASSMGQLTGTGELFF	TGTGCCAGTAGTATGGGACAGCTCACGGGCACCGGGGAGCTGTTTTTT
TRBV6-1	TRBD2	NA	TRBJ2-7	CAVQRDAHYEQYF	TGTGCCGTTCAGCGGGACGCACACTACGAGCAGTACTTC
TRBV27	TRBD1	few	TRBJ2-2	CASRRQGATGELFF	TGTGCCAGCAGGCGACAGGGCGCGACCGGGGAGCTGTTTTTT
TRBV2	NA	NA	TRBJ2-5	CASSEYRNQETQYF	TGTGCCAGCAGTGAATACAGGAACCAAGAGACCCAGTACTTC
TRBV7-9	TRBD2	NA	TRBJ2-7	CASSETGTNSYEQYF	TGTGCCAGCAGCGAAACCGGGACTAACTCCTACGAGCAGTACTTC
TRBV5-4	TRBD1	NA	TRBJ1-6	CASSMQAGGVSPLHF	TGTGCCAGCAGCATGCAGGCAGGGGGCGTTTCACCCCTCCACTTT
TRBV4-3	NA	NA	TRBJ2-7	CASSHSTVVGEQYF	TGCGCCAGCAGCCACAGCACTGTGGTGGGCGAGCAGTACTTC
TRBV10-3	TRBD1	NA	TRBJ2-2	CAISWTGIGELFF	TGTGCCATCAGCTGGACAGGGATCGGGGAGCTGTTTTTT
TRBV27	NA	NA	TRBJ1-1	CASSFSLNTEAFF	TGTGCCAGCAGTTTTTCCCTGAACACTGAAGCTTTCTTT
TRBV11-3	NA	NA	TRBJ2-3	CASSLRPADTDTQYF	TGTGCCAGCAGCTTAAGACCGGCAGACACAGATACGCAGTATTTT
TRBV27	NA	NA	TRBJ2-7	CASSSTGPGFEEYEQYF	TGTGCCAGCAGTTCAACTGGCCCGGGATTTGAAGAATACGAGCAGTACTTC
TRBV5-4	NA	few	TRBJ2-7	CASSLYGPYEQYF	TGTGCCAGCAGCTTGTACGGCCCTTACGAGCAGTACTTC
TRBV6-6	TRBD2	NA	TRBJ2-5	CASSYLAGQETQYF	TGTGCCAGCAGTTATCTAGCGGGCCAAGAGACCCAGTACTTC
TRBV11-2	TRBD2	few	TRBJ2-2	CASSFVPTTGGTGELFF	TGTGCCAGCAGCTTCGTACCGACGACGGGGGGTACCGGGGAGCTGTTTTTT
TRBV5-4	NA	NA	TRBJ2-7	CASSSPEGRAYEQYF	TGTGCCAGCAGCTCCCCCGAAGGGCGGGCGTACGAGCAGTACTTC
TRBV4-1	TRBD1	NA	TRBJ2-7	CASGGTGTGDSEQYF	TGCGCCAGCGGCGGGACCGGGACAGGGGATTCCGAGCAGTACTTC
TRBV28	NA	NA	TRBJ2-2	CASMIRRDIRNGELFF	TGTGCCAGCATGATCCGCAGGGACATAAGAAATGGGGAGCTGTTTTTT
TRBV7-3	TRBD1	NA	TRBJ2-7	CASSFSGGLHYEQYF	TGTGCCAGCAGCTTCTCAGGGGGCCTCCACTACGAGCAGTACTTC